Shown below are 21 T cell receptor beta chains from a single sample sequenced in a study of T-cell memory formation after mild COVID-19 (dated by TCRdb to the early 2020s). Library generation was performed with 5' RACE. The sequencing machine was an Illumina NovaSeq 6000. In-frame beta chains were kept once TCRdb had trimmed the public reads at Q25 with fastp and called clones with MiXCR. Records with the same CDR3 protein are collapsed into one entry carrying the most frequent genes and DNA. A total of approximately 250,000 distinct CDR3 sequences appear in this sample, roughly 15% of them only once. The top ten clones comprise 2% to 2.5% of the sample. Sequencing input: PBMCs or a T cell subset sorted from them (not recorded which). Source of these receptors: an adult woman who had mild COVID-19 (a few samples of this study predate the infection). The sample titles of this study are shuffled in the database, so cell type and time point are left out; the donor was told from shared clones.

This clonotype was seen a handful of times. The chain couples TRBV12-3 or TRBV12-4 to TRBJ2-3; 7 bases align to TRBD2. There are 17 residues in the CDR3. The V and J ends lost 2 bases and 4 bases, in that order; junction bases with no gene match: 12. The chain's CDR3 is CASSLRSSGGSSDTQYF. As DNA, the CDR3 is TGTGCCAGCAGTTTAAGGTCGTCAGGCGGGAGCTCAGATACGCAGTATTTT.

This chain uses TRBV5-1 with TRBJ1-1; D gene ambiguous. CDR1 and CDR2 from the germline V gene are SGHRS and YFSETQ. V lost 6 bases and J lost 0, with 9 bases in between. This CDR3 is 13 amino acids long. CDR3 loop: CASKETMNTEAFF. The CDR3 nucleotides are TGCGCCAGCAAAGAGACCATGAACACTGAAGCTTTCTTT.

This clonotype was seen once. The chain combines TRBV4-1 with TRBJ2-5; 10 bases are a match to TRBD2. Germline V gene sequence: CDR1 MGHRA, CDR2 YSYEKL. CDR3 length equals 16 residues. V dropped 4 bases and J dropped 3; count of bases not matched to a gene: 8. CDR3 loop: CASSRRASGGEETQYF. The CDR3 nucleotides read TGCGCCAGCAGCCGGCGAGCGAGCGGGGGGGAAGAGACCCAGTACTTC.

The CDR3 region is CASSLRGGQGDYGYTF. As DNA, the CDR3 is TGTGCCAGCAGCTTACGGGGTGGACAGGGTGACTATGGCTACACCTTC. This chain joins TRBV7-2 and TRBJ1-2, with 8 bases identical to TRBD1. CDR1 SGHTA and CDR2 FQGNSA come from the germline V gene. J was trimmed by 3 bases and V by 2 bases; bases with no gene match: 8. The CDR3 has 16 amino acids.

This clonotype was detected a few times. This chain joins TRBV3-1 and TRBJ2-2; 7 positions match TRBD1. CDR3 length: 16 amino acids. Trimming removed 4 bases from V and 1 base from J; junction bases left unmatched: 6. Germline lookup yields CDR1 LGHDT and CDR2 YNNKEL (reference sequence). The CDR3 loop is CASSLVQGRNTGELFF. In DNA form, the CDR3 reads TGTGCCAGCAGCCTCGTACAGGGGCGGAACACCGGGGAGCTGTTTTTT.

This clonotype was seen a few times. The rearrangement uses TRBV4-1 and TRBJ1-2, with TRBD1 matching over 8 bases. The J segment lost 5 bases and the V segment lost 4 bases, leaving 18 bases of the junction unmatched. The CDR3 is made up of 18 amino acids. Germline values: CDR1 MGHRA, CDR2 YSYEKL. The CDR3 DNA sequence: TGCGCCAGCAGCCTTTCAGACAGGGGCGCCCTCCCTGGGTATGGCTACACCTTC. It specifies CASSLSDRGALPGYGYTF.

This clonotype was detected only a few times. Mismatch with germline at one junction end may stem from a read error. The CDR3 protein is CASSPGSGRVNF. For the CDR3, the DNA is TGTGCCAGCAGCCCAGGTAGCGGACGTGTGAACTTC. V gene TRBV6-2 or TRBV6-3 combines with J gene TRBJ2-7; maybe TRBD2 (6 bases). The CDR3 covers 12 residues. Germline V gene data show CDR1 as MNHEY and CDR2 as SVGEGT.

The J gene is TRBJ1-5, the V gene TRBV7-9; no firm D call. V was cut by 5 bases and J by 4 bases, with 6 bases left in between. Germline CDR1 reads SEHNR; CDR2 reads FQNEAQ (reference sequence). The CDR3 has 12 amino acids. CDR3 loop: CASSMVNQPQHF. For the CDR3, the DNA is TGTGCCAGCAGCATGGTAAATCAGCCCCAGCATTTT. The full variable domain, its missing parts supplied by reference TRBV7-9 and TRBJ1-5, is DTGVSQNPRHKITKRGQNVTFRCDPISEHNRLYWYRQTLGQGPEFLTYFQNEAQLEKSRLLSDRFSAERPKGSFSTLEIQRTEQGDSAMYLCASSMVNQPQHFGDGTRLSIL.

This clonotype was counted between two and nine times. The rearrangement links TRBV29-1 to TRBJ1-1; D unresolved. Germline values: CDR1 SQVTM, CDR2 ANQGSEA. This CDR3 contains 14 residues. The ends were cut back, 5 bases at V and 0 bases at J, with 13 bases in the middle. The CDR3 DNA reads TGCAGCGTTCAAACCAGCGCGATGAACACTGAAGCTTTCTTT. It is translated as CSVQTSAMNTEAFF.

This clonotype was counted between two and nine times. V gene TRBV7-2 combines with J gene TRBJ1-3; possibly TRBD1 for D (5 bases). CDR1 is SGHTA and CDR2 is FQGNSA in the germline V gene. V dropped 5 bases and J dropped 0 bases, with 11 bases sitting between them. This CDR3 has 15 residues. In DNA, the CDR3 is TGTGCCAGCAGCGGTCGGGGCTTCTCTGGAAACACCATATATTTT. Its protein is CASSGRGFSGNTIYF.

This clonotype has only a few counts. The J gene is TRBJ2-3, the V gene TRBV10-2; 8 bases fit TRBD2. V trimming: 5 bases; J trimming: 2 bases; junction bases outside the gene matches: 6. The germline CDR1 and CDR2 sequences are WSHSY and SAAADI. This CDR3 comprises 15 residues. CDR3 amino acids: CASSLTSAITDTQYF. CDR3 coding DNA: TGCGCCAGCAGTCTGACTAGCGCGATCACAGATACGCAGTATTTT.

In its sample, this clonotype was seen a few times. J is TRBJ2-3 and V is TRBV11-2; 12 bases align to TRBD2. The junction had 15 bases not matched to a gene; V was cut back by 5 bases and J by 3 bases. There are 19 residues in the CDR3. The V gene's germline CDR1 is SGHAT and CDR2 FQNNGV. The CDR3 DNA sequence: TGTGCCAGCAGCCTGGGGTTAGCTAGCGGGGGGGCCAGGACAGATACGCAGTATTTT. It yields the protein CASSLGLASGGARTDTQYF.

Written as DNA, the CDR3 is TGCGCCAGCAGCCAAGTTTTGCTGGGCTATGGCTACACCTTC. It encodes CASSQVLLGYGYTF. The chain couples TRBV4-1 to TRBJ1-2, with D uncertain. Germline CDR1 reads MGHRA; CDR2 reads YSYEKL. The CDR3 is made up of 14 amino acids. V dropped 1 base and J dropped 4 bases, with 10 bases sitting between them.

This chain uses TRBV29-1 with TRBJ1-1; no definite D call. CDR1 is SQVTM, CDR2 ANQGSEA, per germline. This CDR3 contains 11 residues. V was shortened by 6 bases and J by 1 base, with 6 bases between the two germline ends. The CDR3: CSVTRNTEAFF. In nucleotides, the CDR3 is TGCAGCGTAACAAGGAACACTGAAGCTTTCTTT.

This clonotype has more than one count but fewer than ten. The rearrangement joins TRBV29-1 to TRBJ2-1, with D uncertain. Trimming stripped 1 base from V and 12 bases from J, with 4 bases between. CDR1 and CDR2 from the germline V gene are SQVTM and ANQGSEA. The CDR3 spans 9 residues. CDR3 sequence reads: CSVEGGQFF. The CDR3 DNA is TGCAGCGTTGAAGGGGGGCAGTTCTTC.

This chain connects TRBV24-1 to TRBJ2-4, with D tentatively TRBD2 (7 bases). The CDR3 extends over 15 amino acids. The germline CDR1 and CDR2 sequences are KGHDR and SFDVKD. V was shortened by 4 bases and J by 6 bases, with 15 bases between the two germline ends. The CDR3 loop is CATSDQRGGGNIQYF. DNA of the CDR3: TGTGCCACCAGTGACCAAAGGGGGGGTGGAAACATTCAGTACTTC.

The chain employs TRBV6-5 and TRBJ2-7, with TRBD1 matching 8 bases. Trimming removed 4 bases from V and 6 bases from J; junction bases left unmatched: 8. From germline, CDR1 is MNHEY and CDR2 SVGAGI. The CDR3 has 14 amino acids. CDR3 sequence: CASSFADRGGEQYF. CDR3 DNA: TGTGCCAGCAGTTTTGCAGACAGGGGAGGCGAGCAGTACTTC.

This clonotype was detected only a few times. The chain is built from TRBV20-1 and TRBJ1-1, with D maybe TRBD1 (5 bases). The CDR3 covers 11 residues. Germline-derived CDR1 and CDR2 are DFQATT and SNEGSKA (reference sequence). Deletions cut 8 bases from V and 1 base from J, with 8 bases between. The CDR3 DNA sequence: TGCAGTCTAAGGGGGAACACTGAAGCTTTCTTT. The encoded protein is CSLRGNTEAFF.

The rearrangement uses TRBV4-2 and TRBJ2-1, with D possibly being TRBD2 (6 bases). Germline CDR1 is LGHNA and CDR2 is YNFKEQ. V lost 1 base to trimming and J lost 0 bases, with 16 bases between them. CDR3 length: 18 residues. This CDR3 is CASSQALATSSSYNEQFF. The CDR3 nucleotides are TGTGCCAGCAGCCAAGCCCTGGCAACTAGCAGCTCCTACAATGAGCAGTTCTTC.

The CDR3 DNA reads TGTGCCAGCAGCTTCCGGACTATCACAGATACGCAGTATTTT. This encodes CASSFRTITDTQYF. The chain employs TRBV7-2 and TRBJ2-3, with D possibly TRBD2 on 6 matching bases. The CDR3 runs to 14 residues. The V gene's germline CDR1 is SGHTA and CDR2 FQGNSA. V was pared by 3 bases and J by 2 bases, with 9 bases between. Based on the CDR3 plus reference TRBV7-2 and TRBJ2-3, the full variable domain is GAGVSQSPSNKVTEKGKDVELRCDPISGHTALYWYRQSLGQGLEFLIYFQGNSAPDKSGLPSDRFSAERTGGSVSTLTIQRTQQEDSAVYLCASSFRTITDTQYFGPGTRLTVL.

This clonotype has a handful of counts. The chain recombines TRBV11-2 with TRBJ2-1; D not certain. Trimming shortened V by 0 bases and J by 4 bases, and 10 bases separated the two germline ends. From germline, CDR1 is SGHAT and CDR2 FQNNGV. This CDR3 comprises 15 residues. The DNA of the CDR3 is TGTGCCAGCAGCTTAGATACAGCGACATACAATGAGCAGTTCTTC. Its translation: CASSLDTATYNEQFF.